A selection of T cell receptor beta chains follows, all from one sample in a study of CD8 T cells in ankylosing spondylitis. Each CDR3 protein gets one entry after TCRdb re-called the 5' RACE reads with MiXCR. The table has some 140,000 distinct CDR3 sequences, roughly 8% seen once. The sample consisted of synovial fluid, either unsorted or a sorted T cell fraction (not recorded which). Source of these receptors: a male donor with ankylosing spondylitis. Each CDR3 is given with its conserved first and last residue. Each record gives: clone size, V gene, CDR3 protein. Clone size is not always given. Where it is, it says once, few, many or a class for expanded clones.

clone_size: many
v_call: TRBV5-1
cdr3_aa: CASSQDRGFTYEQYF

clone_size: many
v_call: TRBV18
cdr3_aa: CASSPRNRGLVDTQYF

clone_size: .
v_call: TRBV4-3
cdr3_aa: CASSQEYRAGRETQYF

clone_size: many
v_call: TRBV5-1
cdr3_aa: CASSLPSLAGGSEQYF

clone_size: .
v_call: TRBV11-2
cdr3_aa: CASSWSAGAQETQYF

clone_size: .
v_call: TRBV28
cdr3_aa: CASSLTARNYEQYF

clone_size: .
v_call: TRBV7-9
cdr3_aa: CASSLEQSNTEAFF

clone_size: once
v_call: TRBV5-5
cdr3_aa: CASRSRTATNEKLFF

clone_size: many
v_call: TRBV24-1
cdr3_aa: CATSDTTGRNGNEQFF

clone_size: .
v_call: TRBV29-1
cdr3_aa: CSACRADTQYF

clone_size: many
v_call: TRBV3-1
cdr3_aa: CASSPLPEGVGEQYF

clone_size: few
v_call: TRBV12-3/TRBV12-4
cdr3_aa: CASSLAAEDGYTF

clone_size: many
v_call: TRBV28
cdr3_aa: CASSSARQAAYEQYF

clone_size: few
v_call: TRBV7-2
cdr3_aa: CASSWDRDTEAFF

clone_size: many
v_call: TRBV7-2
cdr3_aa: CASSLGALTEAFF

clone_size: .
v_call: TRBV2
cdr3_aa: CASSARSLRETQYF

clone_size: .
v_call: TRBV10-3
cdr3_aa: CAISESNRSLRDGYTF

clone_size: few
v_call: TRBV7-2
cdr3_aa: CASSKQGAQSNQPQHF

clone_size: .
v_call: TRBV3-1
cdr3_aa: CASSQFEQKQETQYF

clone_size: many
v_call: TRBV3-1
cdr3_aa: CASSQESRSGSYEQFF

clone_size: many
v_call: TRBV3-1
cdr3_aa: CASSQQGTGEKLFF

clone_size: medium-sized
v_call: TRBV4-1
cdr3_aa: CASSQSDREAGELFF

clone_size: .
v_call: TRBV5-1
cdr3_aa: CASSLRGLLEAEQYF

clone_size: few
v_call: TRBV27
cdr3_aa: CASAYRGFGETQYF

clone_size: few
v_call: TRBV10-2
cdr3_aa: CASSGTSGSTETQYF

clone_size: few
v_call: TRBV20-1
cdr3_aa: CSASGGGSDTQYF

clone_size: .
v_call: TRBV5-4
cdr3_aa: CASSWDRGEPQHF

clone_size: many
v_call: TRBV20-1
cdr3_aa: CSARTGQGAYEQYF

clone_size: few
v_call: TRBV18
cdr3_aa: CASSPTGQGNQPQHF

clone_size: many
v_call: TRBV28
cdr3_aa: CASSSFGGGQPQHF

clone_size: .
v_call: TRBV12-3/TRBV12-4
cdr3_aa: CASSQEGTSLEQYF

clone_size: .
v_call: TRBV20-1
cdr3_aa: CSALERTGHGYTF

clone_size: .
v_call: TRBV28
cdr3_aa: CASSPASGQGGLEQYF

clone_size: many
v_call: TRBV3-1
cdr3_aa: CASSRNLGQGSEKLFF

clone_size: .
v_call: TRBV10-3
cdr3_aa: CAISESAANYGYTF